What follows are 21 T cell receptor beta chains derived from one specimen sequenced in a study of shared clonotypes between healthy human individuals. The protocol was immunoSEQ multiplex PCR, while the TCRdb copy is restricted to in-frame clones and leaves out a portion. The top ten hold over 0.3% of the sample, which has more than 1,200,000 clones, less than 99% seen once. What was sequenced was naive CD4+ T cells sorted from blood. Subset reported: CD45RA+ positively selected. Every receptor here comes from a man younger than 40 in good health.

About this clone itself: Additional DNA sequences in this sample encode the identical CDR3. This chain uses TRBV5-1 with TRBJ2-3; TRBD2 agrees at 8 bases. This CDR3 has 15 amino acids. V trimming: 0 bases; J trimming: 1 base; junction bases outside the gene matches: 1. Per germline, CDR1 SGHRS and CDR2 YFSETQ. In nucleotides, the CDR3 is TGCGCCAGCAGCTTGGAACTAGCGGGCACAGATACGCAGTATTTT. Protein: CASSLELAGTDTQYF.

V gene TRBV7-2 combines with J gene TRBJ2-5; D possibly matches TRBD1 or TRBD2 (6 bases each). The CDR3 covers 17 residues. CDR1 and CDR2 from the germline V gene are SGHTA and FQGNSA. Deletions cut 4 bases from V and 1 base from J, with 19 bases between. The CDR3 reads CASSSRGRLRTQETQYF. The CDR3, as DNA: TGTGCCAGCAGCTCAAGGGGGAGGCTGCGGACCCAAGAGACCCAGTACTTC.

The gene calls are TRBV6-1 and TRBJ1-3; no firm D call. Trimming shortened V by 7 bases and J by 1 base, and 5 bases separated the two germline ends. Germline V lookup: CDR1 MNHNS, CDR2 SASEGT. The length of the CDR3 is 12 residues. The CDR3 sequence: CASTSSGNTIYF. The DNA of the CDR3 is TGTGCCAGCACCTCATCTGGAAACACCATATATTTT.

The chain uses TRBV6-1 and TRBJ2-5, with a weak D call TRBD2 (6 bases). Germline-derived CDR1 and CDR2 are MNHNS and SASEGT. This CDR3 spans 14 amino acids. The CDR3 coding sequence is TGTGCAGGCGGGAAAAGGGACTCCATCAGGACCCAGTACTTC. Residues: CAGGKRDSIRTQYF.

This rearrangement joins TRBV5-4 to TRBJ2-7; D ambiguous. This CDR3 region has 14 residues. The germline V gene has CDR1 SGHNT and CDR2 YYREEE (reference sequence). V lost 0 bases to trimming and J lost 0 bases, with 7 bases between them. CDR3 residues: CASSLESSSYEQYF. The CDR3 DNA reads TGTGCCAGCAGCTTGGAGAGTAGCTCCTACGAGCAGTACTTC. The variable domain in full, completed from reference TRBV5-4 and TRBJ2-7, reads ETGVTQSPTHLIKTRGQQVTLRCSSQSGHNTVSWYQQALGQGPQFIFQYYREEENGRGNFPPRFSGLQFPNYSSELNVNALELDDSALYLCASSLESSSYEQYFGPGTRLTVT.

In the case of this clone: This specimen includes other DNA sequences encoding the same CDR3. The CDR3: CASSSGTISSYNEQFF. DNA of the CDR3: TGCGCCAGCAGCAGCGGGACCATTAGCTCCTACAATGAGCAGTTCTTC. The rearrangement uses TRBV5-1 and TRBJ2-1; 7 bases are shared with TRBD2. The J segment lost 0 bases and the V segment lost 4 bases, leaving 7 bases of the junction unmatched. Germline values: CDR1 SGHRS, CDR2 YFSETQ. The length of the CDR3 is 16 residues.

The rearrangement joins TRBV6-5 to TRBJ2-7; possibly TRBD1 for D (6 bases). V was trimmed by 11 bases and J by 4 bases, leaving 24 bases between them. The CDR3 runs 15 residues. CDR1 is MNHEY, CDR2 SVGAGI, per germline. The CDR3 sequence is CALPRVWGRRYEQYF. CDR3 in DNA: TGTGCCCTACCGAGAGTCTGGGGGCGCAGGTACGAGCAGTACTTC.

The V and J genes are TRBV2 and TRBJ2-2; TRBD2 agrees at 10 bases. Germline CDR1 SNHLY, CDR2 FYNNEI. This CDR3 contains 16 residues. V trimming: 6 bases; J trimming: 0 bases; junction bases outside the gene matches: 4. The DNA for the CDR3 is TGTGCCAGCAGCAGACTAGCGGGCCCGAACACCGGGGAGCTGTTTTTT. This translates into CASSRLAGPNTGELFF. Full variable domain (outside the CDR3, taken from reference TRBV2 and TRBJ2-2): EPEVTQTPSHQVTQMGQEVILRCVPISNHLYFYWYRQILGQKVEFLVSFYNNEISEKSEIFDDQFSVERPDGSNFTLKIRSTKLEDSAMYFCASSRLAGPNTGELFFGEGSRLTVL.

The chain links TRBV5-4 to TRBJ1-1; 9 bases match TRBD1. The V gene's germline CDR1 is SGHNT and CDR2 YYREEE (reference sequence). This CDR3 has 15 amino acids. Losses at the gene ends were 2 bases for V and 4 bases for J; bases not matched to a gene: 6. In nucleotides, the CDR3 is TGTGCCAGCAGCTTCACAGGGGGCAGAGGCACTGAAGCTTTCTTT. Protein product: CASSFTGGRGTEAFF.

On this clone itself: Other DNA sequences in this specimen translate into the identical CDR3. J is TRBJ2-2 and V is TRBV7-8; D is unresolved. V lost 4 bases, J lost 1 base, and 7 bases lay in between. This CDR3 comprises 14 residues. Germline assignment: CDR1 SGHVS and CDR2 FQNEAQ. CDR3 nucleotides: TGTGCCAGCAGCTCCGGTCGGAACACCGGGGAGCTGTTTTTT. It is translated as CASSSGRNTGELFF.

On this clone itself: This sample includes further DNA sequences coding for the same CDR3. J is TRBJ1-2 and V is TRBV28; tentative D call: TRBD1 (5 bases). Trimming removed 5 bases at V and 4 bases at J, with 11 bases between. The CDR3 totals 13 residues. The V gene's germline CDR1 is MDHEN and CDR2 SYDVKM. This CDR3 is CASSPGRIYGYTF. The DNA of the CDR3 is TGTGCCAGCAGTCCGGGACGGATCTATGGCTACACCTTC.

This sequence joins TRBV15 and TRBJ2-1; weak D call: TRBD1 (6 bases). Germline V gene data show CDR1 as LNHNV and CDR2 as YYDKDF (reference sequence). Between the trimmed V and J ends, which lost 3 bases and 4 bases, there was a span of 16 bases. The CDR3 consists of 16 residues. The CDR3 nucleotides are TGTGCCACCAGCAGCCCGTTCGGGACAACTTACAATGAGCAGTTCTTC. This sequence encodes CATSSPFGTTYNEQFF.

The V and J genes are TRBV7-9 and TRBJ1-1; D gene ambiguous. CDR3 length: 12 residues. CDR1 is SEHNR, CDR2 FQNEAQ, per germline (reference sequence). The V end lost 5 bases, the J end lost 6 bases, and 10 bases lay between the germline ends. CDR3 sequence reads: CASSPHGAEAFF. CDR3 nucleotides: TGTGCCAGCAGCCCTCATGGCGCTGAAGCTTTCTTT. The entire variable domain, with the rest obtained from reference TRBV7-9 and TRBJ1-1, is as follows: DTGVSQNPRHKITKRGQNVTFRCDPISEHNRLYWYRQTLGQGPEFLTYFQNEAQLEKSRLLSDRFSAERPKGSFSTLEIQRTEQGDSAMYLCASSPHGAEAFFGQGTRLTVV.

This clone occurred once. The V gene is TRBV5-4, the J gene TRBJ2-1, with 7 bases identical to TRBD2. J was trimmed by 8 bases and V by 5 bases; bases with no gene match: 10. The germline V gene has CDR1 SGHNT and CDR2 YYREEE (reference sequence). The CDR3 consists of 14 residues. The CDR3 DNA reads TGTGCCAGCAGACGGGACTACCTGACTTATGAGCAGTTCTTC. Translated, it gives CASRRDYLTYEQFF.

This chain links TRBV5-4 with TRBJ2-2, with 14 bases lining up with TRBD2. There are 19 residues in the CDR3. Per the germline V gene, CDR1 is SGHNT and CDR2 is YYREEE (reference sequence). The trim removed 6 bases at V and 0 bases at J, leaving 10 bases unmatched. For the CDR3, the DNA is TGTGCCAGCAACCCGGGACTAGCGGGAGTGGGGACGAACACCGGGGAGCTGTTTTTT. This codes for CASNPGLAGVGTNTGELFF.

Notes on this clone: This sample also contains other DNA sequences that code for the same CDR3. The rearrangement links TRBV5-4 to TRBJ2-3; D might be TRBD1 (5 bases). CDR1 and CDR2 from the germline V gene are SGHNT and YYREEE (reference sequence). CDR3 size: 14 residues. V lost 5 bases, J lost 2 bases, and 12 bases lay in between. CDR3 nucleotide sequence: TGTGCCAGCAGTCTGGTGGGGCCCACAGATACGCAGTATTTT. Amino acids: CASSLVGPTDTQYF.

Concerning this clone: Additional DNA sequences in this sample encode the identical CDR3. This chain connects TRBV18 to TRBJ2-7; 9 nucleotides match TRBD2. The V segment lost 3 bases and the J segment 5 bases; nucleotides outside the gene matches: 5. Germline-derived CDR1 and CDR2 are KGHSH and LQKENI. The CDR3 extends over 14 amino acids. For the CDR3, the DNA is TGTGCCAGCTCACCCCTAGCGGGATCCAACGAGCAGTACTTC. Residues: CASSPLAGSNEQYF.

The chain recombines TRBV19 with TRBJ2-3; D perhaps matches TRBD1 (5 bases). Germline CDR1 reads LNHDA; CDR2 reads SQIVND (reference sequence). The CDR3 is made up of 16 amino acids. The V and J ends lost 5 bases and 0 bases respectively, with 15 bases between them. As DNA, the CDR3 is TGTGCCAGTAGTCTGGTCCTACAGGCTAGCACAGATACGCAGTATTTT. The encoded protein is CASSLVLQASTDTQYF.

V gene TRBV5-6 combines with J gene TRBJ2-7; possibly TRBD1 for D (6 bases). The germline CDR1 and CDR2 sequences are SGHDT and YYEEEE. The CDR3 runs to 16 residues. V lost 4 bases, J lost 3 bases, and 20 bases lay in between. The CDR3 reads CASSPNPGQTNYEQYF. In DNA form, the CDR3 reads TGTGCCAGCAGCCCGAATCCGGGACAAACTAACTACGAGCAGTACTTC.

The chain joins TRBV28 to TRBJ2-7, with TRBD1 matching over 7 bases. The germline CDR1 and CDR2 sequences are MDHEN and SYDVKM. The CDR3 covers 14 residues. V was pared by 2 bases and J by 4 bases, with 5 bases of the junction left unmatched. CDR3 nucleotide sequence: TGTGCCAGCAGTTTAAGCGACAGGGATTACGAGCAGTACTTC. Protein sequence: CASSLSDRDYEQYF.

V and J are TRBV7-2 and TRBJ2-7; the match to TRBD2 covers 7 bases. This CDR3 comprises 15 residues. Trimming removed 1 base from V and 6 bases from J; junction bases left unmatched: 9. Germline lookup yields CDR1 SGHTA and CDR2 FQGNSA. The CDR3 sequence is CASSLVGAGASEQYF. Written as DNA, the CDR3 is TGTGCCAGCAGCTTAGTCGGCGCGGGAGCATCCGAGCAGTACTTC.